This T cell receptor (beta chain) was sequenced in a study of early T cells in non-severe SARS-CoV-2 infection. For the study at large: Alpha and beta chains were unpaired, from unsorted whole-blood bulk RNA.

Notes on the study in general: Sequences matched to VDJdb favored anti-spike CD8 responses, while private and CD4 specificities were missed.

V was pared by 1 base and J by 7 bases, with 19 bases between. CDR1 and CDR2 (germline): SGHTA, FQGNSA. This CDR3 is built from 16 residues. Individual cDNA molecules were tagged with unique molecular identifiers. TCRdb re-derived calls from the 5' RACE reads in MiXCR, one entry per CDR3 protein. This table holds roughly 30,000 distinct CDR3 sequences, approximately 6% found once. This clonotype was counted a few times. Its target is unknown. This receptor was identified in an adult who was a healthcare worker with PCR-confirmed SARS-CoV-2 infection or an uninfected control (not recorded which). Sequencing used whole blood. This chain uses TRBV7-2 with TRBJ2-5, with a tentative D call TRBD2 (6 bases). The DNA for the CDR3 is TGTGCCAGCAGCTTAGAACTAGTGGGTGGGCGGGGGACCCAGTACTTC. Translating gives CASSLELVGGRGTQYF.